This is a list of T cell receptor beta chains from one sample in a study of pediatric ulcerative colitis. The data were produced by immunoSEQ multiplex PCR, yet TCRdb's version contains in-frame clones alone and is incomplete. The sample contains about 60,000 clones, approximately 87% of which appear only once. The sequenced sample was blood. These receptor sequences come from a boy aged 5-17 years who was a control in a study of pediatric ulcerative colitis. The CDR3 runs from the conserved cysteine through the conserved F or W. A D gene is named only where the DNA matches it firmly. Not every row has a clone size; where given, it reads once, few, many or a size class.

clone_size: .
v_call: TRBV19
j_call: TRBJ2-7
d_call: TRBD1
cdr3_nt: TGTGCCAGTAGCTCACAGGGGTTAGAAAGGGAGCAGTACTTC
cdr3_aa: CASSSQGLEREQYF

clone_size: .
v_call: TRBV28
j_call: TRBJ2-4
d_call: .
cdr3_nt: TGTGCCAGCAGTCACCGAGGACAAAACATTCAGTACTTC
cdr3_aa: CASSHRGQNIQYF

clone_size: once
v_call: TRBV9
j_call: TRBJ1-6
d_call: .
cdr3_nt: TGTGCCAGCAGGTCGCAGGTGTCCCATTCACCCCTCCACTTT
cdr3_aa: CASRSQVSHSPLHF

clone_size: once
v_call: TRBV5-6
j_call: TRBJ2-1
d_call: TRBD2
cdr3_nt: TGTGCCAGCAGCCACCGGACTAGCGGGAGGGGCTACAATGAGCAGTTCTTC
cdr3_aa: CASSHRTSGRGYNEQFF

clone_size: .
v_call: TRBV10-3
j_call: TRBJ1-6
d_call: TRBD1
cdr3_nt: TGTGCCATCAGTGCGACAGGGTTTGGGTCACCCCTCCACTTT
cdr3_aa: CAISATGFGSPLHF

clone_size: .
v_call: TRBV30
j_call: TRBJ2-7
d_call: .
cdr3_nt: TGTGCCTGGAGTGTATTGCAGGGGAAATACGAGCAGTACTTC
cdr3_aa: CAWSVLQGKYEQYF

clone_size: .
v_call: TRBV7-3
j_call: TRBJ2-2
d_call: TRBD2
cdr3_nt: TGTGCCAGCAGCTCGGGACTAGCGGGGGGCCCGGGCACCGGGGAGCTGTTTTTT
cdr3_aa: CASSSGLAGGPGTGELFF

clone_size: .
v_call: TRBV4-3
j_call: TRBJ2-3
d_call: .
cdr3_nt: TGCGCCAGCAGCCAAGATTCGGGCACAGATACGCAGTATTTT
cdr3_aa: CASSQDSGTDTQYF

clone_size: .
v_call: TRBV6-4
j_call: TRBJ2-2
d_call: TRBD1
cdr3_nt: TGTGCCAGCAGCCTAGGACAGGGATACACCGGGGAGCTGTTTTTT
cdr3_aa: CASSLGQGYTGELFF

clone_size: .
v_call: TRBV7-8
j_call: TRBJ2-7
d_call: TRBD1
cdr3_nt: TGTGCCAGCAGCCCCGGGACAGGGAGTCTCTACGAGCAGTACTTC
cdr3_aa: CASSPGTGSLYEQYF

clone_size: once
v_call: TRBV19
j_call: TRBJ2-2
d_call: .
cdr3_nt: TGTGCCAGTAGACATCTGGACGGTACGAACACCGGGGAGCTGTTTTTT
cdr3_aa: CASRHLDGTNTGELFF

clone_size: .
v_call: TRBV4-1
j_call: TRBJ1-2
d_call: .
cdr3_nt: TGCGCCAGCAGCCAAGTTACCGTTAGTAGAAGGGCATCTCGTGGCTACACCTTC
cdr3_aa: CASSQVTVSRRASRGYTF

clone_size: .
v_call: TRBV6-1
j_call: TRBJ1-2
d_call: .
cdr3_nt: TGTGCCAGCAGTGAACTCCCCCCCTATGGCTACACCTTC
cdr3_aa: CASSELPPYGYTF

clone_size: .
v_call: TRBV18
j_call: TRBJ2-5
d_call: .
cdr3_nt: TGTGCCAGCTCACCGCCCAGCCAAGAGACCCAGTACTTC
cdr3_aa: CASSPPSQETQYF

clone_size: .
v_call: TRBV25-1
j_call: TRBJ2-5
d_call: TRBD1
cdr3_nt: TGTGCCAGCAGTCCAAAATACGACAGGGGGGAGACCCAGTACTTC
cdr3_aa: CASSPKYDRGETQYF

clone_size: .
v_call: TRBV7-2
j_call: TRBJ2-1
d_call: TRBD1
cdr3_nt: TGTGCCAGCAGCCGGGACAGGGGTAACAATGAGCAGTTCTTC
cdr3_aa: CASSRDRGNNEQFF

clone_size: .
v_call: TRBV4-1
j_call: TRBJ2-1
d_call: .
cdr3_nt: TGCGCCAGCAGCGAAGCCGGGACTTACCACTACAATGAGCAGTTCTTC
cdr3_aa: CASSEAGTYHYNEQFF

clone_size: .
v_call: TRBV5-4
j_call: TRBJ2-7
d_call: TRBD1
cdr3_nt: TGTGCCAGCAGCTTACCCGGGACAGGGAATTCCTACGAGCAGTACTTC
cdr3_aa: CASSLPGTGNSYEQYF

clone_size: .
v_call: TRBV19
j_call: TRBJ1-2
d_call: .
cdr3_nt: TGTGCCAGTAGTATGGGGGCGCGCTATGGCTACACCTTC
cdr3_aa: CASSMGARYGYTF

clone_size: .
v_call: TRBV28
j_call: TRBJ2-5
d_call: TRBD2
cdr3_nt: TGTGCCAGCAGTCCGCACCCGTTGGAAGCGGGAGTAGGAGAGACCCAGTACTTC
cdr3_aa: CASSPHPLEAGVGETQYF

clone_size: .
v_call: TRBV28
j_call: TRBJ2-7
d_call: TRBD1
cdr3_nt: TGTGCCAGCAGTTTAGGGACAGGGGTGGCCTACGAGCAGTACTTC
cdr3_aa: CASSLGTGVAYEQYF

clone_size: .
v_call: TRBV29-1
j_call: TRBJ2-2
d_call: TRBD1
cdr3_nt: TGCAGCGTTGTGTCCCAGGGGGCTTCGTACACCGGGGAGCTGTTTTTT
cdr3_aa: CSVVSQGASYTGELFF

clone_size: few
v_call: TRBV19
j_call: TRBJ1-6
d_call: .
cdr3_nt: TGTGCCAGTAGTATAGTATGGGAGGGTTCACCCCTCCACTTT
cdr3_aa: CASSIVWEGSPLHF

clone_size: .
v_call: TRBV6-1
j_call: TRBJ2-3
d_call: .
cdr3_nt: TGTGCCAGCAAAGGAGTATACGTAGATACGCAGTATTTT
cdr3_aa: CASKGVYVDTQYF

clone_size: few
v_call: TRBV4-3
j_call: TRBJ2-7
d_call: .
cdr3_nt: TGCGCCAGCAGCCAAGGGGAATTTGCGGAATACGAGCAGTACTTC
cdr3_aa: CASSQGEFAEYEQYF

clone_size: once
v_call: TRBV6-4
j_call: TRBJ2-3
d_call: .
cdr3_nt: TGTGCCAGCAGTGCGGGGGAGGCCAGCACAGATACGCAGTATTTT
cdr3_aa: CASSAGEASTDTQYF

clone_size: .
v_call: TRBV7-3
j_call: TRBJ1-1
d_call: .
cdr3_nt: TGTGCCAGCAGCTTGGGCAGGGTTTCGGTCACTGAAGCTTTCTTT
cdr3_aa: CASSLGRVSVTEAFF

clone_size: .
v_call: TRBV29-1
j_call: TRBJ2-1
d_call: .
cdr3_nt: TGCAGCGTTGAAGAACTGACAGGGAGGGAGGGTTCTGGCTACAATGAGCAGTTCTTC
cdr3_aa: CSVEELTGREGSGYNEQFF

clone_size: .
v_call: TRBV28
j_call: TRBJ2-7
d_call: .
cdr3_nt: TGTGCCAGCAGTTCCCCCTGGTACGAGCAGTACTTC
cdr3_aa: CASSSPWYEQYF

clone_size: .
v_call: TRBV9
j_call: TRBJ2-2
d_call: TRBD2
cdr3_nt: TGTGCCAGCAGCGTAGCCGGACTAGCGGGAGGGCCGGACACCGGGGAGCTGTTTTTT
cdr3_aa: CASSVAGLAGGPDTGELFF

clone_size: .
v_call: TRBV5-1
j_call: TRBJ1-2
d_call: TRBD1
cdr3_nt: TGCGCCAGCAGCGACCCAAGGACAGGGGGCAGGATTGGCTACACCTTC
cdr3_aa: CASSDPRTGGRIGYTF

clone_size: few
v_call: TRBV14
j_call: TRBJ2-2
d_call: TRBD2
cdr3_nt: TGTGCCAGCAGCCAAGATCCGGCTAGCGGTTACACCGGGGAGCTGTTTTTT
cdr3_aa: CASSQDPASGYTGELFF

clone_size: few
v_call: TRBV25-1
j_call: TRBJ2-7
d_call: .
cdr3_nt: TGTGCCAGCAGTGAGGTCGTTGAGCAGTACTTC
cdr3_aa: CASSEVVEQYF

clone_size: once
v_call: TRBV19
j_call: TRBJ2-1
d_call: .
cdr3_nt: TGTGCCAGTAGTACGGTTGGTTCCTACAATGAGCAGTTCTTC
cdr3_aa: CASSTVGSYNEQFF

clone_size: .
v_call: TRBV5-1
j_call: TRBJ2-5
d_call: .
cdr3_nt: TGCGCCAGCAGCTTGTCTAGTATGGAGACCCAGTACTTC
cdr3_aa: CASSLSSMETQYF

clone_size: .
v_call: TRBV5-8
j_call: TRBJ2-3
d_call: .
cdr3_nt: TGTGCCAGCAGCTCGACAGGTGTTGGCACAGATACGCAGTATTTT
cdr3_aa: CASSSTGVGTDTQYF

clone_size: .
v_call: TRBV18
j_call: TRBJ1-1
d_call: .
cdr3_nt: TGTGCCAGCTCACCACCGTCGGTACAGACAGAAGCTTTCTTT
cdr3_aa: CASSPPSVQTEAFF

clone_size: .
v_call: TRBV6-5
j_call: TRBJ1-2
d_call: .
cdr3_nt: TGTGCCAGCAGTTCAACGGGAGGTGGCTACACCTTC
cdr3_aa: CASSSTGGGYTF

clone_size: once
v_call: TRBV28
j_call: TRBJ2-7
d_call: .
cdr3_nt: TGTGCCAGCAGTTTATTCGGGAGTTCCTACGAGCAGTACTTC
cdr3_aa: CASSLFGSSYEQYF

clone_size: .
v_call: TRBV19
j_call: TRBJ2-5
d_call: .
cdr3_nt: TGTGCCAGTAGTGCAGTACTCCAAGAGACCCAGTACTTC
cdr3_aa: CASSAVLQETQYF

clone_size: once
v_call: TRBV29-1
j_call: TRBJ2-6
d_call: .
cdr3_nt: TGCAGCGTCGGTTCTGACAGCTCTGGGGCCAACGTCCTGACTTTC
cdr3_aa: CSVGSDSSGANVLTF

clone_size: few
v_call: TRBV27
j_call: TRBJ1-2
d_call: .
cdr3_nt: TGTGCCAGCAGTCCCTCGGCGGTAGGCTATGGCTACACCTTC
cdr3_aa: CASSPSAVGYGYTF

clone_size: .
v_call: TRBV7-3
j_call: TRBJ1-5
d_call: TRBD1
cdr3_nt: TGTGCCAGCAGCTTAGACAGGGAGGGTCAGCCCCAGCATTTT
cdr3_aa: CASSLDREGQPQHF

clone_size: .
v_call: TRBV5-4
j_call: TRBJ1-2
d_call: .
cdr3_nt: TGTGCCAGCAGCGCCTGGGGGAACTATGGCTACACCTTC
cdr3_aa: CASSAWGNYGYTF

clone_size: .
v_call: TRBV23-1
j_call: TRBJ1-5
d_call: .
cdr3_nt: TGCGCCAGCAGTCACCCCCCCCGACGCGGTCCCCGGCCCCAGCATTTT
cdr3_aa: CASSHPPRRGPRPQHF

clone_size: .
v_call: TRBV19
j_call: TRBJ2-3
d_call: .
cdr3_nt: TGTGCCAGTAGTACCAGGGAAAACACAGATACGCAGTATTTT
cdr3_aa: CASSTRENTDTQYF

clone_size: few
v_call: TRBV14
j_call: TRBJ1-3
d_call: .
cdr3_nt: TGTGCCAGCAGCCAAGATTCCCTCCTGAGCAGCTCCGACTCTGGAAACACCATATATTTT
cdr3_aa: CASSQDSLLSSSDSGNTIYF

clone_size: .
v_call: TRBV19
j_call: TRBJ2-7
d_call: .
cdr3_nt: TGTGCCAGTAGTATCCGGTCGGTAAAGCCTTTCTCCTACGAGCAGTACTTC
cdr3_aa: CASSIRSVKPFSYEQYF

clone_size: .
v_call: TRBV6-5
j_call: TRBJ2-7
d_call: .
cdr3_nt: TGTGCCAGCAGTTACGGGCCGCTTTACGAGCAGTACTTC
cdr3_aa: CASSYGPLYEQYF

clone_size: .
v_call: TRBV29-1
j_call: TRBJ2-7
d_call: .
cdr3_nt: TGCAGCGCAACAGGGTCCCACGAGCAGTACTTC
cdr3_aa: CSATGSHEQYF